What follows is one T cell receptor (beta chain) and its context. Its antigen remains undetermined. No much larger clonotype is one base removed from it; base qualities were not supplied. This record comes from a study of T cells in Graves' hyperthyroidism and ophthalmopathy (dated by TCRdb to the late 2010s). Regarding the study in general: Peripheral blood samples were taken at the time of initial diagnosis, prior to any treatment. A discovery cohort of around 98 patients, approximately 45 with Graves' ophthalmopathy and 55 to 65 with stable Graves' hyperthyroidism, was used to find distinguishing TCR V-J signatures. After blood sampling, hyperthyroidism patients were treated with methimazole at a starting dose of 30 mg daily, and ophthalmopathy patients were treated with high-dose intravenous methylprednisolone. The paper describes TCR Vbeta CDR3 sequencing of more than 120 peripheral blood samples, made up of about 40 ophthalmopathy patients, approximately 76 hyperthyroidism patients and 17 progressor patients. The roughly 91 discovery patients were randomly divided into training and test sets at a 7:3 ratio. Thyroid tissue and blood T-cell repertoires from six Graves' hyperthyroidism patients were also compared in the study. Prospective prediction of ophthalmopathy was tested in an independent validation cohort of under 20 hyperthyroidism patients and 15 to 17 patients who later progressed to ophthalmopathy.

The study at large found these results: A 13 V-J signature model separated ophthalmopathy from stable hyperthyroidism, with 87.88% sensitivity and 81.08% specificity in cross-validation and 80%/75% in testing. Blood samples also contained most of the expanded thyroid clonotypes (frequency above 0.001), which suggests that blood repertoires may reflect thyroid immune responses. In validation, the model predicted progression to ophthalmopathy a median of about 5.9 months before onset, with over 60% sensitivity and about 72% specificity. Sample size was not statistically predetermined, and blinding of investigators to group allocation was not performed.

The germline V gene gives CDR1 as ENHRY and CDR2 as SYGVKD. Including cysteine and phenylalanine, the CDR3 has 15 amino acids. Only CDR3 DNA remains: 45 bases, in frame from the first base. After removal of 0 bases from V and 5 bases from J, the junction retains 2 bases not matched to a gene. The TCR beta CDR3 regions were amplified from the RNA transcripts. The first round of RT-PCR for the TCR CDR3 was performed with the HTBI primer set and the Qiagen OneStep RT-PCR kit. Libraries were constructed in a second round of multiplex PCR, after which size selection and purification were carried out. The libraries were sequenced on an Illumina HiSeq2000 using paired-end 100 bp reads. From the authors' description of their analysis: SOAPnuke was used to process the raw data, removing reads that contained adapters or uncalled bases, had a mean Phred below 15, or lacked an exact match to the constant primer or identifier. High-quality paired reads were merged using COPE v1.2.5, and each unique nucleotide sequence was defined as a clonotype. MiTCR v1.1 was used to align the clonotypes against IMGT TRBV, TRBD and TRBJ reference segments. The analysis was restricted to V-J combinations with a frequency above 0.0001, which together covered 99% to 99.2% of the repertoires. The TCS score was defined as the ratio of F50 (clonal expansion) to E x V (chaos), calculated using BLOSUM62-based TCRdist between CDR3 peptides within each V-J. Welch's t-statistics and random forest reduced 514 V-J features to roughly 13, which were used in a naive Bayes classifier (R e1071). TCRdb reworked the public reads: Q25 trimming with fastp, MiXCR clone assembly, productive beta chains retained. Duplicate CDR3 protein sequences are folded into a single record with the most common DNA and genes. TCRdb, not the original authors, processed these V and J calls. The sample table records 700,000 or so distinct CDR3 sequences; 16% of these occur just once. In total, the top ten clones hold around 8.1% of the sample.

Stable Graves' hyperthyroidism was defined as no progression to ophthalmopathy during 18 months of follow-up. Hyperthyroidism patients were aged 18 to 65 years and newly diagnosed, with disease duration of less than 2 months. Patients with uncontrolled infections, other autoimmune diseases, pregnancy or lactation were excluded. Diagnoses relied on clinical symptoms, serum thyroxine and TRAb, thyroid ultrasound and orbital computed tomography. PBMCs were isolated from about 10 ml of fresh peripheral blood by Ficoll-Paque density gradient centrifugation. Trizol reagent was used to extract total RNA, and RNA quality was then checked on an Agilent 2100 Bioanalyzer.

Sequencing was performed on blood. The rearranged segments are TRBV10-3 and TRBJ2-1; 9 central nucleotides agree with TRBD2. The sequence derives from a man aged 18 to 29 with Graves' hyperthyroidism. The CDR3 region has the sequence CAISESRTSDNEQFF. The DNA sequence reads TGTGCCATCAGTGAGTCTAGGACTAGCGACAATGAGCAGTTCTTC.